This T cell receptor (beta chain) originates from a study of blood T cell repertoires in COVID-19. The overall study: The cDNA or gDNA used as material had been derived from T cells, B-cell-depleted T cells, or PBMCs.

Original data processing: Nucleated cell counts were estimated from reference gene primer amplification. Data came from immunoSEQ multiplex PCR; TCRdb stores just in-frame clones and leaves some out. V, J and clone size were drawn from that table, and D and trimming were deduced from the DNA. The sample holds some 300,000 clones, roughly 90% seen once. The study drew participants aged about 18 to 95 years from fewer than 30 US areas. In assigning cohorts, the study relied on participant-reported clinical history. Germline CDR1 SGHVS, CDR2 FQNEAQ. The CDR3 is 14 residues long. Trimming cost V 2 bases and J 7 bases, with 14 bases left between them.

The clonotype comes from a woman aged 50 to 60 who had been exposed to COVID-19. V and J are TRBV7-8 and TRBJ1-1; TRBD1 might be the D (5 bases). Sequenced sample: PBMCs or T cells enriched from blood (not recorded which). CDR3 residues: CASSLSGQGVEAFF. CDR3 sequence (DNA): TGTGCCAGCAGCTTATCGGGCCAGGGCGTTGAAGCTTTCTTT.